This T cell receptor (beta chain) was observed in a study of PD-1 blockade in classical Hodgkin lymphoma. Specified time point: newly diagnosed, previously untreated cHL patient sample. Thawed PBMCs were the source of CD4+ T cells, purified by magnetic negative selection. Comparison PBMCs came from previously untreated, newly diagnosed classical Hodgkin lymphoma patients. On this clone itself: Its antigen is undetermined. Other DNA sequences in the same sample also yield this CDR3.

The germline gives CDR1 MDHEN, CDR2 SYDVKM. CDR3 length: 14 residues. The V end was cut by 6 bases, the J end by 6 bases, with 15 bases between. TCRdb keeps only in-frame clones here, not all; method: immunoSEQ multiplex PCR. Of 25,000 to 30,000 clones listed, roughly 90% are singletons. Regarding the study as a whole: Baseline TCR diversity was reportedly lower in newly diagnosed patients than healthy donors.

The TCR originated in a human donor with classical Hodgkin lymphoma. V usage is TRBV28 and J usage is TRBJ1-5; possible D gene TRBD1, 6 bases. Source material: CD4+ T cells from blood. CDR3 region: CASSLVGGFQPQHF. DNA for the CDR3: TGTGCCAGCAGCCTCGTGGGGGGCTTTCAGCCCCAGCATTTT.